The 24 T cell receptor beta chains below all came from one sample that was sequenced in a study of cytomegalovirus exposure and HLA in healthy donors. Primers for the PCR totalled 60 Vbeta and 13 Jbeta. Sequencing used immunoSEQ multiplex PCR; TCRdb keeps in-frame clones, though not all of them. The sample lists 100,000 to 150,000 clones, over 80% occurring once. The sequencing input was PBMCs. These receptors were collected from a man aged 30 to 45 in good health and CMV-seronegative.

This clone turned up a few times. V is TRBV1 and J is TRBJ2-2; the D call of TRBD1 is as the table states it, not checked on the DNA. TRBV1 is a pseudogene segment. The CDR3 runs to 17 residues. For the CDR3, the DNA is TGCACCAGCAGCCAGGATCTCCAGGGGAGTAACACCGGGGAGCTGTTTTTT. Translation: CTSSQDLQGSNTGELFF.

This clone was recorded once. The genes are TRBV5-4 and TRBJ1-4; D unresolved. The CDR3 sequence is 14 residues long. CDR1 and CDR2 (germline): SGHNT, YYREEE (reference sequence). V gave up 2 bases and J gave up 11 bases, with 16 bases separating them. The CDR3 here is CASSLSGFGGKLFF. The CDR3, as DNA: TGTGCCAGCAGCTTATCAGGATTCGGAGGGAAACTGTTTTTT. The complete variable domain, with remaining parts taken from reference TRBV5-4 and TRBJ1-4, reads ETGVTQSPTHLIKTRGQQVTLRCSSQSGHNTVSWYQQALGQGPQFIFQYYREEENGRGNFPPRFSGLQFPNYSSELNVNALELDDSALYLCASSLSGFGGKLFFGSGTQLSVL.

The chain couples TRBV18 to TRBJ1-3, with no clear D. V was cut by 3 bases and J by 0 bases, with 12 bases left in between. Germline V gene sequence: CDR1 KGHSH, CDR2 LQKENI. The CDR3 spans 16 residues. The CDR3 nucleotides are TGTGCCAGCTCACCTCTTACAAGGAGCTCTGGAAACACCATATATTTT. This translates into CASSPLTRSSGNTIYF.

This chain links TRBV9 with TRBJ2-2; a possible D gene is TRBD2 (6 bases). Between the trimmed V and J ends, which lost 3 bases and 2 bases, there was a span of 14 bases. CDR3 length: 16 residues. Germline V gene data show CDR1 as SGDLS and CDR2 as YYNGEE. The CDR3 spells CASSGSGGFNTGELFF. The CDR3 nucleotides read TGTGCCAGCAGCGGATCCGGGGGTTTCAACACCGGGGAGCTGTTTTTT.

The chain employs TRBV6-5 and TRBJ1-2; TRBD1 matches 7 bases. V lost 7 bases, J lost 9 bases, and 8 bases stayed unmatched. Germline CDR1 reads MNHEY; CDR2 reads SVGAGI. The CDR3 has 12 amino acids. This CDR3 reads CASTRQGFSYTF. CDR3 in DNA: TGTGCCAGCACCCGACAGGGTTTTAGCTACACCTTC.

V and J are TRBV2 and TRBJ1-4; maybe TRBD1 (5 bases). The germline V gene encodes CDR1 SNHLY and CDR2 FYNNEI. This CDR3 has 15 amino acids. V lost 4 bases, J lost 6 bases, and 15 bases lay in between. DNA for the CDR3: TGTGCCAGCAGTGCTCAGGGAGGGCCGGATGAAAAACTGTTTTTT. The encoded protein is CASSAQGGPDEKLFF.

The rearrangement uses TRBV7-2 and TRBJ1-2; weak D call: TRBD1 (5 bases). V was cut by 8 bases and J by 8 bases, with 24 bases left in between. The germline V gene encodes CDR1 SGHTA and CDR2 FQGNSA. The CDR3 extends over 15 amino acids. The CDR3 sequence: CASARGGGRLWGYTF. CDR3 nucleotide sequence: TGTGCCAGCGCCCGTGGCGGGGGAAGGTTATGGGGCTACACCTTC.

V and J are TRBV14 and TRBJ1-2; D is uncertain. This CDR3 is 13 amino acids long. Per germline, CDR1 SGHDN and CDR2 FVKESK. V shed 6 bases and J shed 8 bases, with 16 bases lying between them. The CDR3, as DNA: TGTGCCAGCAGTCTTCGACCCTCCGGGGGCTACACCTTC. Protein: CASSLRPSGGYTF.

The rearrangement uses TRBV11-2 and TRBJ2-5; 8 bases agree with TRBD1. The CDR3 consists of 17 residues. Germline CDR1 SGHAT, CDR2 FQNNGV. The trim removed 5 bases at V and 5 bases at J, leaving 16 bases unmatched. CDR3 loop: CASSVWTGWGEVETQYF. The CDR3 DNA is TGTGCCAGCAGCGTCTGGACAGGGTGGGGTGAGGTCGAGACCCAGTACTTC.

V and J are TRBV2 and TRBJ1-1; 7 bases are shared with TRBD1. Germline V CDR1 and CDR2: SNHLY, FYNNEI. This CDR3 has 13 amino acids. With V trimmed by 7 bases and J by 7 bases, 9 bases remained unmatched. The CDR3 DNA reads TGTGCCAGCAATGTAGAAGGGGGCCGTGAAGCTTTCTTT. It yields the protein CASNVEGGREAFF.

The rearrangement uses TRBV5-4 and TRBJ2-5; 9 nucleotides match TRBD2. Germline V lookup: CDR1 SGHNT, CDR2 YYREEE (reference sequence). This CDR3 contains 16 residues. Germline trimming cut 2 bases from V and 1 base from J; bases unmatched to any gene: 6. CDR3 bases: TGTGCCAGCAGCTTCGATAGCGGGGGCCCCCAAGAGACCCAGTACTTC. Its protein is CASSFDSGGPQETQYF.

The rearrangement uses TRBV9 and TRBJ1-6; the D gene is possibly TRBD1 (6 bases). The V end was cut by 4 bases, the J end by 7 bases, with 18 bases between. Germline loops: CDR1 SGDLS, CDR2 YYNGEE. This CDR3 contains 16 residues. The CDR3 is CASSPSGENKNSPLHF. CDR3 sequence (DNA): TGTGCCAGCAGCCCTTCAGGGGAAAACAAAAATTCACCCCTCCACTTT. The variable domain in full, with the rest retrieved from reference TRBV9 and TRBJ1-6, is DSGVTQTPKHLITATGQRVTLRCSPRSGDLSVYWYQQSLDQGLQFLIQYYNGEERAKGNILERFSAQQFPDLHSELNLSSLELGDSALYFCASSPSGENKNSPLHFGNGTRLTVT.

The genes are TRBV9 and TRBJ2-2, with 8 bases aligning to TRBD2. The CDR3 has 19 residues. Trimming removed 0 bases from V and 4 bases from J; junction bases left unmatched: 14. Germline V CDR1 and CDR2: SGDLS, YYNGEE. In nucleotides, the CDR3 is TGTGCCAGCAGCGTAGTACCAGCGGGGGTACCGGGGAGCACCGGGGAGCTGTTTTTT. It codes for CASSVVPAGVPGSTGELFF.

V usage is TRBV7-2 and J usage is TRBJ2-1, with D tentatively TRBD1 (7 bases). V shed 7 bases and J shed 2 bases, with 12 bases lying between them. The germline V gene encodes CDR1 SGHTA and CDR2 FQGNSA. CDR3 length: 14 amino acids. The CDR3 loop reads CASNGGGTYNEQFF. CDR3 bases: TGTGCCAGCAACGGAGGGGGCACCTACAATGAGCAGTTCTTC.

The chain has TRBV29-1 and TRBJ1-1, with D hard to call. V lost 2 bases and J 0 bases, leaving 7 bases between the germline ends. There are 13 residues in the CDR3. Per the germline V gene, CDR1 is SQVTM and CDR2 is ANQGSEA. For the CDR3, the DNA is TGCAGCGTTGAATATCGTATGAACACTGAAGCTTTCTTT. Encoded protein: CSVEYRMNTEAFF.

This chain uses TRBV7-2 with TRBJ1-2, with TRBD1 matching over 8 bases. This CDR3 spans 13 amino acids. V lost 5 bases to trimming and J lost 4 bases; unmatched junction nucleotides: 3. Germline V gene sequence: CDR1 SGHTA, CDR2 FQGNSA. The CDR3 DNA reads as TGTGCCAGCAGCCCCGGGACAGGCTATGGCTACACCTTC. This gives the protein CASSPGTGYGYTF.

CDR3 DNA: TGTGCCAGTAGTACCAGGGTTTCAACTAATGAAAAACTGTTTTTT. Protein product: CASSTRVSTNEKLFF. The chain employs TRBV19 and TRBJ1-4, with D possibly TRBD1 on 5 matching bases. The CDR3 runs 15 residues. Germline CDR1 LNHDA, CDR2 SQIVND (reference sequence). Trimming took off 4 bases at V and 0 bases at J, with 9 bases between the two ends.

This chain uses TRBV15 with TRBJ1-4; 9 nucleotides line up with TRBD1. CDR3 length: 15 amino acids. Trimming removed 3 bases from V and 7 bases from J; junction bases left unmatched: 6. Germline values: CDR1 LNHNV, CDR2 YYDKDF (reference sequence). CDR3 DNA sequence: TGTGCCACCAGCAGGGTGACAGGGGGATCTGAAAAACTGTTTTTT. As protein: CATSRVTGGSEKLFF.

The CDR3 here is CASSPNGGLGNEQFF. The CDR3 DNA follows: TGTGCCAGCAGCCCCAACGGAGGGCTCGGCAATGAGCAGTTCTTC. The chain employs TRBV6-5 and TRBJ2-1, with D perhaps matching TRBD2 (6 bases). In germline, CDR1 is MNHEY, CDR2 SVGAGI. The CDR3 is 15 residues long. V lost 6 bases and J 6 bases, leaving 18 bases between the germline ends.

The chain couples TRBV6-5 to TRBJ2-7, with D possibly matching TRBD2 (5 bases). CDR3 length: 16 amino acids. The germline V gene encodes CDR1 MNHEY and CDR2 SVGAGI. Trimming stripped 0 bases from V and 1 base from J, with 13 bases between. CDR3 protein: CASSYSVGSGSYEQYF. The CDR3 bases are TGTGCCAGCAGTTACTCGGTAGGGAGTGGATCCTACGAGCAGTACTTC.

In this sample, this clone turned up a few times. The chain carries TRBV18 and TRBJ2-1; unclear D gene. The germline CDR1 and CDR2 sequences are KGHSH and LQKENI. The CDR3 covers 11 residues. V was clipped by 5 bases and J by 4 bases, with 3 bases between them. This CDR3 is CASSSYNEQFF. The CDR3, as DNA: TGTGCCAGCTCATCTTACAATGAGCAGTTCTTC.

V is TRBV1 and J is TRBJ2-1; the table assigns TRBD2, which was not confirmed against the DNA. TRBV1 is designated a pseudogene. The CDR3 spans 18 residues. The CDR3 loop is CTSSQDRAGAVSYNEQFF. The CDR3 nucleotides are TGCACCAGCAGCCAAGATCGAGCGGGGGCCGTGTCCTACAATGAGCAGTTCTTC.

The rearrangement uses TRBV9 and TRBJ2-1; possibly TRBD1 for D (6 bases). The germline V gene has CDR1 SGDLS and CDR2 YYNGEE. CDR3 length: 17 residues. The ends were cut back, 1 base at V and 3 bases at J, with 17 bases in the middle. The CDR3 sequence: CASSVSTGLSLYNEQFF. CDR3 sequence (DNA): TGTGCCAGCAGCGTATCGACAGGCCTTAGCCTCTACAATGAGCAGTTCTTC. The full variable domain, rest sourced from reference TRBV9 and TRBJ2-1, is DSGVTQTPKHLITATGQRVTLRCSPRSGDLSVYWYQQSLDQGLQFLIQYYNGEERAKGNILERFSAQQFPDLHSELNLSSLELGDSALYFCASSVSTGLSLYNEQFFGPGTRLTVL.

The chain combines TRBV6-5 with TRBJ1-1, with D perhaps TRBD1 (5 bases). The ends were cut back, 4 bases at V and 2 bases at J, with 14 bases in the middle. Germline-derived CDR1 and CDR2 are MNHEY and SVGAGI. The CDR3 contains 15 residues. The CDR3 protein is CASSLTTAPNTEAFF. In DNA, the CDR3 is TGTGCCAGCAGTTTGACGACAGCGCCCAACACTGAAGCTTTCTTT.